Shown below are 6 T cell receptor beta chains from a single sample sequenced in a study of blood T cells in healthy people across ages. Then a second PCR, running about 6 to 12 cycles, was carried out with a sample-barcoded 5' primer and a J-beta primer mix. From the 5' RACE reads, TCRdb called clonotypes with MiXCR, one entry per CDR3 protein. There are approximately 800,000 distinct CDR3 sequences in the sample; 36% occur only once, and approximately 12% lies in the top ten. The sample was blood. The source is a man younger than 35 in good health.

In its sample, this clonotype was seen many times. The gene calls are TRBV4-1 and TRBJ1-1; perhaps TRBD1 as D (6 bases). There are 18 residues in the CDR3. CDR1 is MGHRA and CDR2 is YSYEKL in the germline V gene. V was pared by 0 bases and J by 4 bases, with 21 bases between. Here the CDR3 reads CASSQEGGPPSLGTEAFF. In DNA form, the CDR3 reads TGCGCCAGCAGCCAAGAGGGGGGGCCTCCCTCATTGGGCACTGAAGCTTTCTTT.

The sample holds a few counts of this clonotype. The J gene is TRBJ1-1, the V gene TRBV20-1; 9 nucleotides align to TRBD1. The CDR3 totals 14 residues. V lost 3 bases and J lost 4; bases outside the gene matches: 6. Germline CDR1 and CDR2: DFQATT and SNEGSKA (reference sequence). The CDR3 here is CSARKTGGGTEAFF. CDR3 DNA sequence: TGCAGTGCTAGGAAGACAGGGGGAGGCACTGAAGCTTTCTTT.

The chain couples TRBV20-1 to TRBJ2-1; possible D gene TRBD1, 6 bases. V was pared by 0 bases and J by 5 bases, with 11 bases between. Germline loops: CDR1 DFQATT, CDR2 SNEGSKA (reference sequence). CDR3 length: 14 residues. The CDR3, as DNA: TGCAGTGCTAGAGATCACAGGGAGCACAATGAGCAGTTCTTC. Translating it yields CSARDHREHNEQFF.

The chain combines TRBV20-1 with TRBJ1-5; maybe TRBD1 (5 bases). The V and J ends lost 2 bases and 7 bases respectively, with 12 bases between them. CDR1 is DFQATT and CDR2 is SNEGSKA in the germline V gene (reference sequence). The CDR3 contains 13 residues. CDR3 coding DNA: TGCAGTGCTAGACCCGACAGCGCCCAGCCCCAGCATTTT. It codes for CSARPDSAQPQHF.

The rearrangement joins TRBV6-5 to TRBJ2-1; D might be TRBD1 or TRBD2, each matching 6 bases. Trimming removed 5 bases from V and 8 bases from J, with 16 bases in between. Per the germline V gene, CDR1 is MNHEY and CDR2 is SVGAGI. This CDR3 is 14 amino acids long. CDR3 in amino acids: CASSDELEGDEQFF. CDR3 DNA: TGTGCCAGCAGTGACGAGCTGGAGGGGGATGAGCAGTTCTTC.

In its sample, this clonotype was seen a few times. V is TRBV4-3 and J is TRBJ2-7; D not certain. CDR3 length: 15 amino acids. V was trimmed by 2 bases and J by 9 bases, leaving 20 bases between them. Germline V gives CDR1 LGHNA, CDR2 YSLEER. CDR3 in amino acids: CASSQYCLLEEAQYF. The CDR3 DNA sequence: TGCGCCAGCAGCCAATATTGTCTGTTGGAAGAGGCGCAGTACTTC.